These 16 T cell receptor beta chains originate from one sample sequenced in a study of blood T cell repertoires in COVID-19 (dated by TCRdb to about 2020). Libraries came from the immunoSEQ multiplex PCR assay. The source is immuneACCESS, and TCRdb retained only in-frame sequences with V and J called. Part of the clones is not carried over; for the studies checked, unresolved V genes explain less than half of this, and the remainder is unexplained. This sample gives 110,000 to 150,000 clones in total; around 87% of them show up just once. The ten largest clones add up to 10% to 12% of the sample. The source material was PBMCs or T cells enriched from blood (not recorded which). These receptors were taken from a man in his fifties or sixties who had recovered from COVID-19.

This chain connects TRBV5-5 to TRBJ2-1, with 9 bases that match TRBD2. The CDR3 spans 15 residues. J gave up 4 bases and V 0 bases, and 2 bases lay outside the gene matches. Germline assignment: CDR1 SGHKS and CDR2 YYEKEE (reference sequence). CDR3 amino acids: CASSLVLAGYNEQFF. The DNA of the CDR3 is TGTGCCAGCAGCTTGGTCCTAGCGGGGTACAATGAGCAGTTCTTC.

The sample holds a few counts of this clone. Here the CDR3 DNA reads TGTGCCAGCAGCCCACCTAGCGGGAGGGGGGCCGAGCAGTACTTC. It translates to CASSPPSGRGAEQYF. The chain carries TRBV5-4 and TRBJ2-7; 12 nucleotides agree with TRBD2. The CDR3 spans 15 residues. After removal of 4 bases from V and 6 bases from J, the junction contained 8 bases not matched to a gene. Germline V gene lookup returns CDR1 SGHNT and CDR2 YYREEE (reference sequence).

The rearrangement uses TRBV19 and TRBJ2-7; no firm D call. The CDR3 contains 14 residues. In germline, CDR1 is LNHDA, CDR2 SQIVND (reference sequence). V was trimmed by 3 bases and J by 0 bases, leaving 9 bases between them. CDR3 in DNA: TGTGCCAGTAGTATGACATTCAGCTCCTACGAGCAGTACTTC. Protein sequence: CASSMTFSSYEQYF. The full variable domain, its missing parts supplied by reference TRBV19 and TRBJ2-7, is DGGITQSPKYLFRKEGQNVTLSCEQNLNHDAMYWYRQDPGQGLRLIYYSQIVNDFQKGDIAEGYSVSREKKESFPLTVTSAQKNPTAFYLCASSMTFSSYEQYFGPGTRLTVT.

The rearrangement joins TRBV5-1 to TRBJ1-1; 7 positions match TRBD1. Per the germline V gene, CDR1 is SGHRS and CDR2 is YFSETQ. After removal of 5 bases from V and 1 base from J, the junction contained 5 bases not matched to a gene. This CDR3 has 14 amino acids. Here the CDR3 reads CASRPGQANTEAFF. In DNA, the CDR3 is TGCGCCAGCAGACCAGGACAGGCGAACACTGAAGCTTTCTTT.

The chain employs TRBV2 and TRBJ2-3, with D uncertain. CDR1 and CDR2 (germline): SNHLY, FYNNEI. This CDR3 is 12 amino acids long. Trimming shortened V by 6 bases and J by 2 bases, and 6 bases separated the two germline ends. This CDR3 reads CASRQFTDTQYF. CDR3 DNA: TGTGCCAGCAGGCAGTTCACAGATACGCAGTATTTT.

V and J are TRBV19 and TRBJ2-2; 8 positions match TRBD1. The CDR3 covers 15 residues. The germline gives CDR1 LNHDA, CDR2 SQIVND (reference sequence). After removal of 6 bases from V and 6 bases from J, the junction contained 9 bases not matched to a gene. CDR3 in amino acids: CASRIQGALAGELFF. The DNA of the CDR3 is TGTGCCAGTAGGATCCAGGGGGCGCTGGCCGGGGAGCTGTTTTTT.

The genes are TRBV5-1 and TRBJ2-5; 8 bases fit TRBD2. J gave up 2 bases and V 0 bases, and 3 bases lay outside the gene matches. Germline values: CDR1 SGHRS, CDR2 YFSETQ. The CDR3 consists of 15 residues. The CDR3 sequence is CASSLEPGGQETQYF. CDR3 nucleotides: TGCGCCAGCAGCTTGGAGCCGGGGGGGCAAGAGACCCAGTACTTC.

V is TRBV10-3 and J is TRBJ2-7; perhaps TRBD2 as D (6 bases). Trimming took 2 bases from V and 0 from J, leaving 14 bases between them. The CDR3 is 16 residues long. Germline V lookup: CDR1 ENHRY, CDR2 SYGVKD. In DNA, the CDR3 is TGTGCCATCAGTGAGGGGGATAGCGGCCCCTCCTACGAGCAGTACTTC. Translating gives CAISEGDSGPSYEQYF.

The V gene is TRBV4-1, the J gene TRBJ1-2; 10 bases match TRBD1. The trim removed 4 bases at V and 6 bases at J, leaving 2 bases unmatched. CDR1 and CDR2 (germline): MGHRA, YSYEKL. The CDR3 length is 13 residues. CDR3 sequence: CASSLGTGDGYTF. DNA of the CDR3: TGCGCCAGCAGCCTAGGGACAGGGGATGGCTACACCTTC.

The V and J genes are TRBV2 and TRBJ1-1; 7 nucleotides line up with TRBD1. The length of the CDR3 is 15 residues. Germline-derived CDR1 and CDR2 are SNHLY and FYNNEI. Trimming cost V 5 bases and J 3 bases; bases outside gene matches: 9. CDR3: CASSWTGRGDTEAFF. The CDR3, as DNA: TGTGCCAGCAGTTGGACGGGCAGGGGGGACACTGAAGCTTTCTTT.

The CDR3 here is CASSQGRRVVTSTDTQYF. The CDR3 DNA is TGTGCCAGCAGCCAAGGGAGGCGGGTGGTAACTAGCACAGATACGCAGTATTTT. The genes are TRBV3-1 (or the pseudogene TRBV3-2) and TRBJ2-3, with D tentatively TRBD2 (5 bases). The V end was cut by 1 base, the J end by 0 bases, with 17 bases between. There are 18 residues in the CDR3. Germline V CDR1 and CDR2: LGHDT, YNNKEL (reference sequence).

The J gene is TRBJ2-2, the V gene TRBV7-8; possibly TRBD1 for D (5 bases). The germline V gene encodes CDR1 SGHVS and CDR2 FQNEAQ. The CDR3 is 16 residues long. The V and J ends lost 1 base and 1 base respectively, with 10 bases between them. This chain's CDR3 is CASSLVPGQNTGELFF. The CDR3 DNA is TGTGCCAGCAGCTTAGTTCCAGGACAGAACACCGGGGAGCTGTTTTTT.

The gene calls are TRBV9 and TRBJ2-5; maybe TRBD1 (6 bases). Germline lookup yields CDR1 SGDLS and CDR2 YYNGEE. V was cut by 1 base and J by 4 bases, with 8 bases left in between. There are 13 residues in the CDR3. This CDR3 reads CASSVRDTETQYF. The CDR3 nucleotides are TGTGCCAGCAGCGTACGGGACACAGAGACCCAGTACTTC.

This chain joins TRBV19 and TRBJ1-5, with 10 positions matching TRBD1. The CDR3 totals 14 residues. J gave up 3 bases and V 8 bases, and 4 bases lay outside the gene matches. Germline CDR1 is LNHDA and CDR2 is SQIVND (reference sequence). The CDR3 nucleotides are TGTGCCAGTGGGACAGGGGTGATCAATCAGCCCCAGCATTTT. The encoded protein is CASGTGVINQPQHF.

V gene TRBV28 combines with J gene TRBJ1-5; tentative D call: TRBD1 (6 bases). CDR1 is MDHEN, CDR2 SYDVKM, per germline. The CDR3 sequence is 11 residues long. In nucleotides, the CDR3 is TGTGCTACTCAGGGGTGGCAGCCCCAGCATTTT. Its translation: CATQGWQPQHF.

CDR3 nucleotide sequence: TGTGCCAGCAGCTTACTCCCTAGTGATGGTGCGCAGTATTTT. Protein: CASSLLPSDGAQYF. The V gene is TRBV7-3, the J gene TRBJ2-3; D unresolved. Germline CDR1 SGHTA, CDR2 FQGTGA. The CDR3 extends over 14 amino acids. Trimming stripped 2 bases from V and 10 bases from J, with 16 bases between.